The T cell receptor (beta chain) under discussion was sequenced for a study of graft-versus-host responses after intestinal transplantation. For the study at large: Recipients had transplants, and these were multivisceral, liver-intestinal, or isolated intestinal. Anti-thymocyte globulin induction preceded about 3 years of tacrolimus and steroid maintenance in all recipients. Study conclusions and caveats: Detection of GvH clones occurred in recipient marrow, and some had their first appearance in ileum or blood. GvH clone levels peaked in circulation, and this peak was associated with early post-transplant HvG declines.

With respect to this clone: Its cognate antigen is unknown.

The CDR3 runs to 15 residues. V shed 5 bases and J 0 bases; nucleotides not matched to a gene: 5. CDR1 is SGDLS and CDR2 is YYNGEE in the germline V gene. Data came from immunoSEQ multiplex PCR; TCRdb stores just in-frame clones and leaves some out. The sample includes about 100,000 clones, about 90% seen only once; the top ten take 0.85% to 1%. The source was unstimulated CD4+ T cells sorted from spleen or lymph node cells, collected before transplant. The chain carries TRBV9 and TRBJ2-1, with 7 nucleotides matching TRBD2. The source of this sequence is a human donor who was the organ donor for an intestinal transplant. The CDR3 here is CASSSGLSSYNEQFF. DNA for the CDR3: TGTGCCAGCAGTAGCGGGCTTAGCTCCTACAATGAGCAGTTCTTC.